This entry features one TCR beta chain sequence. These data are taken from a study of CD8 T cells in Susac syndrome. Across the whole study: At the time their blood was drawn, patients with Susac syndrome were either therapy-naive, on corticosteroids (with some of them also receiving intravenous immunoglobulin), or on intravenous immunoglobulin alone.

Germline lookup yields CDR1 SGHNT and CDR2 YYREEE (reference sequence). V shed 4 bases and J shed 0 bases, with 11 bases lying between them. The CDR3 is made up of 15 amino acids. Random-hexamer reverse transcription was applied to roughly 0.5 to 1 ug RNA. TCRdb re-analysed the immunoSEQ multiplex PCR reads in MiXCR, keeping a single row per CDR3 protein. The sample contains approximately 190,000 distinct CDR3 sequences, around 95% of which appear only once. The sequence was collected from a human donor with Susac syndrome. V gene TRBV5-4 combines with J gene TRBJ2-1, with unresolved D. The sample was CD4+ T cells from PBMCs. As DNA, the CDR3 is TGTGCCAGCAGCCCTCAATTGAGCTCCTACAATGAGCAGTTCTTC. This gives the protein CASSPQLSSYNEQFF.